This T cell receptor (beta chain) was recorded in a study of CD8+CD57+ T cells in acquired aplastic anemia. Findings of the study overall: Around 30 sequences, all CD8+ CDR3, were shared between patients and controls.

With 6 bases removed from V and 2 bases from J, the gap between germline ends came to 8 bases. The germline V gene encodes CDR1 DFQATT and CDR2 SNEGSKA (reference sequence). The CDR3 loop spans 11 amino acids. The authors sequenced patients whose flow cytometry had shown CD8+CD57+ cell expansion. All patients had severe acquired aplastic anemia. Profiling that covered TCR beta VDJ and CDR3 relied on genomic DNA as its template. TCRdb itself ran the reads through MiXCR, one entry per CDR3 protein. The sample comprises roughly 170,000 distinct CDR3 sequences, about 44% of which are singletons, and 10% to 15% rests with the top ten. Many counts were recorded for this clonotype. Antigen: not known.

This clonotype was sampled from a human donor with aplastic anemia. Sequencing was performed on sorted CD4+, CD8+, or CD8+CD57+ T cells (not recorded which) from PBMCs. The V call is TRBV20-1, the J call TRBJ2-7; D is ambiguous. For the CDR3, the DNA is TGCAGTGCAGGGCTTACCTACGAGCAGTACTTC. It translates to CSAGLTYEQYF.